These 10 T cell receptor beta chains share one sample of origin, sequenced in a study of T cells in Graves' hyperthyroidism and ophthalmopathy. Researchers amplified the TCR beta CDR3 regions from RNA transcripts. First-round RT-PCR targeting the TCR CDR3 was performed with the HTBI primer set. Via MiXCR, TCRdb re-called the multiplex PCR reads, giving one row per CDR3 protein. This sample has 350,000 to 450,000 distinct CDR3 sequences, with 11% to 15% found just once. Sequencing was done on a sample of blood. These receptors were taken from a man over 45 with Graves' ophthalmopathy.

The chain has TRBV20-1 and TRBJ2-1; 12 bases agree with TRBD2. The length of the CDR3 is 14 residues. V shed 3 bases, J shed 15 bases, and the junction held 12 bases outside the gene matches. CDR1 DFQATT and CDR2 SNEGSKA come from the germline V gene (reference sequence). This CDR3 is CSASNQNLAGGLFF. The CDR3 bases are TGCAGTGCTAGTAACCAAAACCTAGCGGGAGGGTTGTTCTTC.

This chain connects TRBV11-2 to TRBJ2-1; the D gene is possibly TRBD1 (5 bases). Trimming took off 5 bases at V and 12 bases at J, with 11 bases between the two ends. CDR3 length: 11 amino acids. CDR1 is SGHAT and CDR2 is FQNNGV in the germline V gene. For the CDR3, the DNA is TGTGCCAGCAGCCCAGAGACAGTGCAGTTCTTC. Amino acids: CASSPETVQFF.

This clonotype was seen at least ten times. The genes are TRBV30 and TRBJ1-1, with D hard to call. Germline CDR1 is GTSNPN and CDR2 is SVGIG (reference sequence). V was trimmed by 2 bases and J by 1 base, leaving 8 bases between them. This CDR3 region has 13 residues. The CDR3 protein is CAWSSPANTEAFF. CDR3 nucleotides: TGTGCCTGGAGTTCTCCGGCGAACACTGAAGCTTTCTTT. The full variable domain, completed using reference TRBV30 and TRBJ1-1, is SQTIHQWPATLVQPVGSPLSLECTVEGTSNPNLYWYRQAAGRGLQLLFYSVGIGQISSEVPQNLSASRPQDRQFILSSKKLLLSDSGFYLCAWSSPANTEAFFGQGTRLTVV.

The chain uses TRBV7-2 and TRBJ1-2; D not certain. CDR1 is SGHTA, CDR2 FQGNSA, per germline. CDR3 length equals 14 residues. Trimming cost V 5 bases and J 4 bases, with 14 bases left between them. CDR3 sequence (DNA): TGTGCCAGCAGCCAAATCCCAGATCCCTATGGCTACACCTTC. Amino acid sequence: CASSQIPDPYGYTF. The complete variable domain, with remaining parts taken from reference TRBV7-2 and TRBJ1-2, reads GAGVSQSPSNKVTEKGKDVELRCDPISGHTALYWYRQSLGQGLEFLIYFQGNSAPDKSGLPSDRFSAERTGGSVSTLTIQRTQQEDSAVYLCASSQIPDPYGYTFGSGTRLTVV.

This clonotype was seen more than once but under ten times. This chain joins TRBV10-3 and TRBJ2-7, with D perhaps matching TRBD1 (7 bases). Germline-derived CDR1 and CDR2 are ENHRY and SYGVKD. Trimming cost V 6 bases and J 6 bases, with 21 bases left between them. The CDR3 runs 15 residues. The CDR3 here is CAIRQLEGAISEQYF. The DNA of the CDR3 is TGTGCCATCAGGCAGTTGGAGGGGGCGATCTCCGAGCAGTACTTC.

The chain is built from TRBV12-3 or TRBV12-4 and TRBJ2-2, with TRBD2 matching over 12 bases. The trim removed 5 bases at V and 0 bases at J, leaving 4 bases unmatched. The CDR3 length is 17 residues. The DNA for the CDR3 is TGTGCCAGCAGTATCGGGACTAGCGGGCCGAACACCGGGGAGCTGTTTTTT. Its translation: CASSIGTSGPNTGELFF.

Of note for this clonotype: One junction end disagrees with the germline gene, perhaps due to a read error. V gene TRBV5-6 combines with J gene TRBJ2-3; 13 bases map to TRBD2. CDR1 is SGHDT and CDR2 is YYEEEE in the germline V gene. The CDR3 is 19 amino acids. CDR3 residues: CASSLVTSGRAGNTDTQYF. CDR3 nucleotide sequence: TGTGCCAGCAGCTTGGTAACTAGCGGGAGGGCCGGAAACACAGATACGCAGTATTTC. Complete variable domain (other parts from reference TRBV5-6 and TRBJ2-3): DAGVTQSPTHLIKTRGQQVTLRCSPKSGHDTVSWYQQALGQGPQFIFQYYEEEERQRGNFPDRFSGHQFPNYSSELNVNALLLGDSALYLCASSLVTSGRAGNTDTQYFGPGTRLTVL.

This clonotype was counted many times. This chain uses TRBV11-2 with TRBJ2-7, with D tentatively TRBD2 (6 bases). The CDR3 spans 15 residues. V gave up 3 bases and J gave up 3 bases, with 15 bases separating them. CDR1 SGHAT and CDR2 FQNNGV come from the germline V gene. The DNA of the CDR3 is TGTGCCAGCAGCTTGGGGAGACTAGTATTCTACGAGCAGTACTTC. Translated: CASSLGRLVFYEQYF.

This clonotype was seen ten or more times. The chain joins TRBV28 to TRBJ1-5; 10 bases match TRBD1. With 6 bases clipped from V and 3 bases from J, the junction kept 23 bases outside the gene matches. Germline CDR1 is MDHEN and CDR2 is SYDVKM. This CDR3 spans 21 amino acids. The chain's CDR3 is CASRNRDRGRLATSHNQPQHF. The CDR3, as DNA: TGTGCCAGCAGAAACCGGGACAGGGGCCGCTTGGCTACCTCTCACAATCAGCCCCAGCATTTT.

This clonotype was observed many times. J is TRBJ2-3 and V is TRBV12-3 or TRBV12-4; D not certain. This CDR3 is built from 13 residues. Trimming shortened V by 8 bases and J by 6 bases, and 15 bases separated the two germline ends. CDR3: CASGIDARDTQYF. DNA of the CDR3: TGTGCCAGCGGAATAGACGCGCGGGATACGCAGTATTTT.